This T cell receptor beta chain was profiled in a study of blood T cell repertoires in COVID-19. The CDR3 is made up of 16 amino acids. Germline CDR1 and CDR2: MNHEY and SMNVEV (reference sequence). Trimming left V 4 bases short and J 8 bases short, with 23 bases between. Sequencing was performed with immunoSEQ multiplex PCR; in TCRdb, only in-frame clones are kept and a portion is missing. The profile shows roughly 670,000 clones, 90% of them singletons. This sequence was found in a woman between 18 and 30 years old with acute or convalescent COVID-19. What was sequenced was peripheral blood. The V and J genes are TRBV27 and TRBJ1-2; D is possibly TRBD1 (6 bases). The DNA for the CDR3 is TGTGCCAGCAGTTCCCTTACGGGACACTCTTTCTGGGGCTACACCTTC. It encodes CASSSLTGHSFWGYTF.